The TCR beta chain under discussion was sequenced for a study of T cell responses to AZD1222 COVID-19 vaccine. Repertoires were generated with immunoSEQ multiplex PCR, while TCRdb's copy carries only in-frame clones and drops some. The profile shows 140,000 to 150,000 clones, under 95% of them singletons. Regarding this clone: Its antigen is still unknown.

The study's findings and limits: Spike-specific TCR breadth and depth rose after two AZD1222 doses. The repertoires were collected only after the peak T cell response. Regions left unmutated in variants are reportedly the target of nearly half of spike-specific TCRs.

Between the trimmed V and J ends, which lost 8 bases and 1 base, there was a span of 17 bases. The CDR3 has 15 amino acids. Germline assignment: CDR1 MDHEN and CDR2 SYDVKM. The V and J genes are TRBV28 and TRBJ1-1; maybe TRBD1 (6 bases). This TCR came from an adult in good health. This specimen consisted of peripheral blood, obtained on day 0 of MenACWY control vaccination. The CDR3: CASPRNRDKNTEAFF. Here the CDR3 DNA reads TGTGCCAGCCCTAGGAATAGGGACAAGAACACTGAAGCTTTCTTT.